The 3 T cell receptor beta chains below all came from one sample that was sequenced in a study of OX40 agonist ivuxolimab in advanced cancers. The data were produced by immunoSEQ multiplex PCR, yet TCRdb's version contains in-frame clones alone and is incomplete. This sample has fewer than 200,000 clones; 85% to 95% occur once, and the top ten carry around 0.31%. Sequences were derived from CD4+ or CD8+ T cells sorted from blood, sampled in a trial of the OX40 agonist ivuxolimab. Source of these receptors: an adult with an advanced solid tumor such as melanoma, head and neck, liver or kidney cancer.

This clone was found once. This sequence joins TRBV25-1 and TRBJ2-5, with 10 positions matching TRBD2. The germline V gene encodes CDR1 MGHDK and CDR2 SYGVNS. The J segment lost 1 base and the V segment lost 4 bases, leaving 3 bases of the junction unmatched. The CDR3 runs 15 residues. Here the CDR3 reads CASSGASGGQETQYF. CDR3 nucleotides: TGTGCCAGCAGTGGGGCTAGCGGGGGCCAAGAGACCCAGTACTTC.

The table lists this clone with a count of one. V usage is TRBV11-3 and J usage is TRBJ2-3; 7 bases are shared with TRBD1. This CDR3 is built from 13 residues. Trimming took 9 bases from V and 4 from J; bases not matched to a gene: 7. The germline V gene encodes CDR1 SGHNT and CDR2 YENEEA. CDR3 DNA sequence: TGTGCCAGGCCTGACAGGGACGCAGATACGCAGTATTTT. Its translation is CARPDRDADTQYF.

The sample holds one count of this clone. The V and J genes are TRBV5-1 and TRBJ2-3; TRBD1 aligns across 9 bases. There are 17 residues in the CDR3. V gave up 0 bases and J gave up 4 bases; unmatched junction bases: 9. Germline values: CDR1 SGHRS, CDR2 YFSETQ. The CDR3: CASSLAAGTGLPDTQYF. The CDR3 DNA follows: TGCGCCAGCAGCTTGGCAGCCGGGACAGGGTTACCAGATACGCAGTATTTT.